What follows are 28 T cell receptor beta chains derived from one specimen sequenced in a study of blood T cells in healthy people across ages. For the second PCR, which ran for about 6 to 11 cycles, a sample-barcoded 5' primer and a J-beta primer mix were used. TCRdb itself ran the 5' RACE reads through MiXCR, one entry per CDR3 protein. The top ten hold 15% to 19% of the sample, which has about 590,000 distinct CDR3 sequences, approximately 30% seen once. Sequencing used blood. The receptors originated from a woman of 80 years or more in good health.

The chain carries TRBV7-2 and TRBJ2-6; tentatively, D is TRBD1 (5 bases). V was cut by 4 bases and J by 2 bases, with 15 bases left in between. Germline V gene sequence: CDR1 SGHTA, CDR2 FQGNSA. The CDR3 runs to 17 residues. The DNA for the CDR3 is TGTGCCAGCAGCTCACAAGGGGCCGCGGCTGGGGCCAACGTCCTGACTTTC. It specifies CASSSQGAAAGANVLTF.

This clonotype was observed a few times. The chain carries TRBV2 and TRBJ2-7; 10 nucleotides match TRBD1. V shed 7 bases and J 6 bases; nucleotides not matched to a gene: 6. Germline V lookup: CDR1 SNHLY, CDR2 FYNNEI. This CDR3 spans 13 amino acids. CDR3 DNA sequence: TGTGCCAGCACCCGGGACAGGGGCTTCGAGCAGTACTTC. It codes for CASTRDRGFEQYF.

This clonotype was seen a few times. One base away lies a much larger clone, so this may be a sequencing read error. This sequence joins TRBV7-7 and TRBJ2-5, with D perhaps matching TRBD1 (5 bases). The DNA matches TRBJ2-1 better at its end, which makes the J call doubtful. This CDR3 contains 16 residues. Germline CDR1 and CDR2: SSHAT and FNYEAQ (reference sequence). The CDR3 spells CASSRKRSGYQETQFF. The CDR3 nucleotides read TGTGCTAGCAGCCGGAAACGTTCAGGGTACCAAGAGACCCAGTTCTTC.

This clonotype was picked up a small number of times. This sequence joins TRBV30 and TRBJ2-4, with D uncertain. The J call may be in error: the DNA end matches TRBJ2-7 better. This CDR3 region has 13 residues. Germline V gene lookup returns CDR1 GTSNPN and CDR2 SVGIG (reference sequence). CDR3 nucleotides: TGTGCCGGGATGGACCGCCTGTCGCGCGAGCAGTACTTC. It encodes CAGMDRLSREQYF.

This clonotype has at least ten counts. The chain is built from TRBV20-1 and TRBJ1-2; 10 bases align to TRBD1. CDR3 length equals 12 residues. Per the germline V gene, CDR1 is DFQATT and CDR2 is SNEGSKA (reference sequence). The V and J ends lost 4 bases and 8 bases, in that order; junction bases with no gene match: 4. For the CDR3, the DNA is TGCAGTGCTATTCCGGGACAGGGGGGCTACACCTTC. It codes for CSAIPGQGGYTF.

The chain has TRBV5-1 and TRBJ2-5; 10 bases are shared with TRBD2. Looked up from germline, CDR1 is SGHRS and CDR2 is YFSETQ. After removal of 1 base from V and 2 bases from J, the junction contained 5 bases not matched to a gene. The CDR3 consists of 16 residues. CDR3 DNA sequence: TGCGCCAGCAGCTTGACTCCAGCGGGGGGGCAAGAGACCCAGTACTTC. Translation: CASSLTPAGGQETQYF.

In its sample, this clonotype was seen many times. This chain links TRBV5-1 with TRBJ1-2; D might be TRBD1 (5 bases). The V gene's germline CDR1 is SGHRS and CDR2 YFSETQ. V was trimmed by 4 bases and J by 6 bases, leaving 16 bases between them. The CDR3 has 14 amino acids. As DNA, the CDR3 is TGCGCCAGCAGCGCCTCCATCGGGGGGGATGGCTACACCTTC. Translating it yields CASSASIGGDGYTF.

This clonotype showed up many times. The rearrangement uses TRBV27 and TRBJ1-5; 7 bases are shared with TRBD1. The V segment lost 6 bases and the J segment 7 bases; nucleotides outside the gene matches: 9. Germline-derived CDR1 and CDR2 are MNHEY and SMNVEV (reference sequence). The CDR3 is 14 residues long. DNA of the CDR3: TGTGCCAGCAGGGAGACAGGGCCCTCCCAGCCCCAGCATTTT. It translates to CASRETGPSQPQHF.

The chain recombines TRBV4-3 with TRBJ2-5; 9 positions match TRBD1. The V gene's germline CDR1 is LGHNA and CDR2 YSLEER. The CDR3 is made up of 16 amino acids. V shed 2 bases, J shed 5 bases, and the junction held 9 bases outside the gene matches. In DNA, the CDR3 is TGCGCCAGCAGCCAATTTGACAGGGGGTTAGGCGAGACCCAGTACTTC. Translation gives CASSQFDRGLGETQYF.

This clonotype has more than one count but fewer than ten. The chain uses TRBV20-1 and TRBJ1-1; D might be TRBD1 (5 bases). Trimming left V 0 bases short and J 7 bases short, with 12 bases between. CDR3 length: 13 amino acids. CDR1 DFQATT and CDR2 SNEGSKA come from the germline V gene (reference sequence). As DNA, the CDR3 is TGCAGTGCTAGAGATCCTTCCCAGGGTGAAGCTTTCTTT. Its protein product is CSARDPSQGEAFF.

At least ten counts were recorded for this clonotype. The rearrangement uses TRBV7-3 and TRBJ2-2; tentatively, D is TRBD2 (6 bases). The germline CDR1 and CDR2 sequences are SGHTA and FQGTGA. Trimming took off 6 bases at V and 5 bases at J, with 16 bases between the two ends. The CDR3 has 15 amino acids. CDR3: CASSPAGGPTGELFF. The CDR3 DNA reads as TGTGCCAGCAGTCCCGCCGGGGGTCCGACCGGGGAGCTGTTTTTT.

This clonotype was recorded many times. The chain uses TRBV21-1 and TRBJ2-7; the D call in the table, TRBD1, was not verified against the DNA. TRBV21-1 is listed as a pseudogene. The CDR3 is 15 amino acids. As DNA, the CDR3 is TGTGCCAGCACCAAGGGGGACCGATACGCCTACGAGCAGTACTTC. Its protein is CASTKGDRYAYEQYF.

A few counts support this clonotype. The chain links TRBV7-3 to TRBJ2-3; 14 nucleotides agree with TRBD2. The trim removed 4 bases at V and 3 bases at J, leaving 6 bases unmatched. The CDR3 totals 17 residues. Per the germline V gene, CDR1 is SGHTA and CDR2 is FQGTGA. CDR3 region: CASSSLRLAGGTDTQYF. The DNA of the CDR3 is TGTGCCAGCAGCTCTCTCCGACTAGCGGGGGGGACAGATACGCAGTATTTT.

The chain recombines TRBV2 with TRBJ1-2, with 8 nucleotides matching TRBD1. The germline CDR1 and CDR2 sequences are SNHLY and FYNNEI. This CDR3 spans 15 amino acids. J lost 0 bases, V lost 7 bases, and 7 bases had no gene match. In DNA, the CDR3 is TGTGCCAGCAAGCCCGACAGGGGCGCTAACTATGGCTACACCTTC. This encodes CASKPDRGANYGYTF.

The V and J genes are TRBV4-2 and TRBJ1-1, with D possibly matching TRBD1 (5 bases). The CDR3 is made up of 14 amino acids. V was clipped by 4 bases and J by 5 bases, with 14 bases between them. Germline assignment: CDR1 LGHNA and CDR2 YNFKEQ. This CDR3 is CASSRPGRRTEAFF. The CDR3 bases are TGTGCCAGCAGCCGACCAGGGCGAAGGACTGAAGCTTTCTTT.

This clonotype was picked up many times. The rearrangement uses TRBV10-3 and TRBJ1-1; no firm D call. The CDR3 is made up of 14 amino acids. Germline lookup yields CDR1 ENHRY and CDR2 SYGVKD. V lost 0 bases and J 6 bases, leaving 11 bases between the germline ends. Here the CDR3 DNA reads TGTGCCATCAGTGAGTCCTGGGAGGGAGCTGAAGCTTTCTTT. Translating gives CAISESWEGAEAFF.

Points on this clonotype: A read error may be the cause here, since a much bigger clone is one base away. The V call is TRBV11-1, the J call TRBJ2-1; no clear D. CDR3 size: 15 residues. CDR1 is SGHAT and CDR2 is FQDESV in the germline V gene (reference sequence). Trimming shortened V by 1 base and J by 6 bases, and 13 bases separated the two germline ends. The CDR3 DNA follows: TGTGCCAGCAGCTTAGGTAAGAAGGCCAGCAATGAGCAGTTCTTC. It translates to CASSLGKKASNEQFF.

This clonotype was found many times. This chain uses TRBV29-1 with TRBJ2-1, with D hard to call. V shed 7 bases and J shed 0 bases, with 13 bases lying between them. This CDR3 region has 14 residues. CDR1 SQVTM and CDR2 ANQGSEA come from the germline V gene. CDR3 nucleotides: TGCAGCGGGATGGGCGGAAGCTCCTACAATGAGCAGTTCTTC. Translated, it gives CSGMGGSSYNEQFF.

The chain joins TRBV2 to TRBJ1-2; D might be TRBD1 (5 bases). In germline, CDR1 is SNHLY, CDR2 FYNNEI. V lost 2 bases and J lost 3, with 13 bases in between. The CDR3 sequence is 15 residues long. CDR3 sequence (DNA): TGTGCCAGCAGTGAAAACCCCGGGGCCTACTATGGCTACACCTTC. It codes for CASSENPGAYYGYTF.

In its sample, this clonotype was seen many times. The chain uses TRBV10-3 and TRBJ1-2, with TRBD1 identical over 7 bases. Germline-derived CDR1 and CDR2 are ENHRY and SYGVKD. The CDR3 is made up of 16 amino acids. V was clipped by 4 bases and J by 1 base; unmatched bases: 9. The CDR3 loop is CAISVGQPKSNYGYTF. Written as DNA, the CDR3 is TGTGCCATCAGTGTGGGACAGCCAAAGAGTAACTATGGCTACACCTTC.

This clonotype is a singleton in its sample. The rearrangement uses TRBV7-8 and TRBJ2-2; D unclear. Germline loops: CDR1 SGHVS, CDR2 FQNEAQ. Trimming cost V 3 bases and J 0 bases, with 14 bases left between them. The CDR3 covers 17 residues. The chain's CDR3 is CASSLPTGQPNTGELFF. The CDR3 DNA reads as TGTGCCAGCAGCTTGCCCACCGGGCAGCCGAACACCGGGGAGCTGTTTTTT.

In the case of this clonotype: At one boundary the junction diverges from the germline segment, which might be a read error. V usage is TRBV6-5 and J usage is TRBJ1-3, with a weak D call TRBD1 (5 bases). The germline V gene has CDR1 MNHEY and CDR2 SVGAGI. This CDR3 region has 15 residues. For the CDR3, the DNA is TGTGCCAGCAAGGCAGGGCCAAGCTCTGGAAACACCACATATTTT. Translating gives CASKAGPSSGNTTYF.

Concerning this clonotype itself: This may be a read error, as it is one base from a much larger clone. CDR3 DNA sequence: TGCGCCGGCAGCCAAGATCTCGGGGCTTGGGAGACCCAGTACTTC. This sequence encodes CAGSQDLGAWETQYF. The chain has TRBV4-1 and TRBJ2-7; possibly TRBD1 or TRBD2 for D (5 bases each). The J call may be mistaken, given a closer DNA end match to TRBJ2-5. From germline, CDR1 is MGHRA and CDR2 YSYEKL. The CDR3 is 15 residues long.

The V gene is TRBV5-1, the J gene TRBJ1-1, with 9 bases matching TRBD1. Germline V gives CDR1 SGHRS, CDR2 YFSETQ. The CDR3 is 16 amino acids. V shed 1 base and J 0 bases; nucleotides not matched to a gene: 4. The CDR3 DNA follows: TGCGCCAGCAGCTTGTTTGGGACAGGGTTGAACACTGAAGCTTTCTTT. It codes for CASSLFGTGLNTEAFF.

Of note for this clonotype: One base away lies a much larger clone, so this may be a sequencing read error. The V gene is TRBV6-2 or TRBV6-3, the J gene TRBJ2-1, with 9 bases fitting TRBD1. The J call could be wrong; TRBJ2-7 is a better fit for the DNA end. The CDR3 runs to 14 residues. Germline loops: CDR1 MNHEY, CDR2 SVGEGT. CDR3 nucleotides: TGTGCCAGCAGGCCGGGACAGGGCTACAATGAGCAGTACTTC. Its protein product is CASRPGQGYNEQYF.

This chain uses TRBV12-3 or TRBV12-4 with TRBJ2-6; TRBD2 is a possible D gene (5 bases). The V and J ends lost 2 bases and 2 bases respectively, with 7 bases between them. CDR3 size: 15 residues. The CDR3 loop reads CASSLTRAGANVLTF. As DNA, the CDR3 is TGTGCCAGCAGTTTAACGAGGGCTGGGGCCAACGTCCTGACTTTC.

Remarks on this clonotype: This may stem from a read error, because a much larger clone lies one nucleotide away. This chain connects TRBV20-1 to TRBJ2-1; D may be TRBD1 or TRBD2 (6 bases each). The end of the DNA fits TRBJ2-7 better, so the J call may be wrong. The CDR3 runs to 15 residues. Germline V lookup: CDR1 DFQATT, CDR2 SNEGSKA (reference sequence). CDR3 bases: TGCAGTGCCGCTCGGGGGCCCCAATCCTACAATGAGCAGTACTTC. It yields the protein CSAARGPQSYNEQYF.

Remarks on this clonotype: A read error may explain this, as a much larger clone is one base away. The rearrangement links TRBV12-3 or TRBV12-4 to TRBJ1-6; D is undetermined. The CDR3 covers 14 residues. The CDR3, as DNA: TGTGCCAGCTCGGAGTTCAAGGGTAATTCACCCCCCCACTTT. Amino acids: CASSEFKGNSPPHF.